The clone carrying this T cell receptor (beta chain) was counted once. What it binds is unknown. The entry originates in a study of cytomegalovirus exposure and HLA in healthy donors. Germline CDR1 and CDR2: SNHLY and FYNNEI. The trim removed 5 bases at V and 4 bases at J, leaving 9 bases unmatched. CDR3 size: 15 residues. PCR involved 60 Vbeta and 13 Jbeta primers. The table came from immunoSEQ multiplex PCR; TCRdb's copy has only in-frame clones and leaves some out. The data contain 150,000 or so clones, around 77% of them seen just once; the ten biggest clones take up approximately 1%. Regarding the study as a whole: When a later analysis was performed, an Asian-associated ancestry cluster reportedly had fewer N-insertions than the roughly 700-donor mean. For cytomegalovirus status, the classifier reportedly gave diagnoses with high specificity and sensitivity. A later analysis reported that several of the most significant clusters appeared to be linked to common viral pathogens, among them Epstein-Barr virus. Later analysis indicated greater clonal expansion among HLA-associated TCR beta chains than among equally common other chains.

This chain uses TRBV2 with TRBJ2-5; 8 nucleotides align to TRBD1. The sequenced material came from PBMCs. This sequence was found in a woman aged 40-49 years in good health and CMV-seronegative. CDR3 bases: TGTGCCAGCAGTTTTGGACAGGGAAGGGGAGAGACCCAGTACTTC. Encoded protein: CASSFGQGRGETQYF. Full variable domain (rest looked up from reference TRBV2 and TRBJ2-5): EPEVTQTPSHQVTQMGQEVILRCVPISNHLYFYWYRQILGQKVEFLVSFYNNEISEKSEIFDDQFSVERPDGSNFTLKIRSTKLEDSAMYFCASSFGQGRGETQYFGPGTRLLVL.